Described below is a single T cell receptor beta chain sequence and its context. Its target is not known. This record comes from a study of T cells after yellow fever vaccination. The study, taken as a whole, reports: After the booster, approximately 95% of CD4 and just over 85% of CD8 primary-response clones were re-detected. One caveat is that FACS-sorted repertoires could contain abundant clonotypes contaminating from the bulk population.

TCRdb reprocessed the 5' RACE reads via MiXCR and lists one record per CDR3 protein. The data show some 400,000 distinct CDR3 sequences, 6.2% seen once. The CDR3 has 18 residues. Germline CDR1 DFQATT, CDR2 SNEGSKA (reference sequence). Losses at the gene ends were 5 bases for V and 2 bases for J; bases not matched to a gene: 16. The receptor comes from a man aged 25 to 40 who received the YFV17D yellow fever vaccine. The material sequenced was PBMCs, taken 5 days after the yellow fever booster vaccination. V gene TRBV20-1 combines with J gene TRBJ2-3; TRBD2 matches 10 bases. The CDR3 bases are TGCAGTGCTCCGGCGCCGGCCCAACTAGCGGGAAACACAGATACGCAGTATTTT. Translated: CSAPAPAQLAGNTDTQYF.